The table lists the clone carrying this T cell receptor (beta chain) with a count of one. The target antigen is unknown. These data come from a study of T cell responses to AZD1222 COVID-19 vaccine. Study-level points and caveats: Regions left unmutated in variants are reportedly the target of nearly half of spike-specific TCRs. Seropositivity was recorded at baseline in only 6 or 7 AZD1222 recipients. Donors in the cohort were predominantly white British and more often female, and clonal diversity was possibly underestimated. The span of vaccine-associated CD4 TCRs extended across spike, with dominance at 160-218 and 743-854.

The germline CDR1 and CDR2 sequences are MGHRA and YSYEKL. The CDR3 is made up of 17 amino acids. V lost 1 base and J lost 2, with 16 bases in between. Assay: immunoSEQ multiplex PCR; the TCRdb copy retains only in-frame clones and omits some. The sample carries some 96,000 clones, over 75% recorded once. Here the sequenced sample was peripheral blood, taken on day 0 of MenACWY control vaccination. The chain uses TRBV4-1 and TRBJ2-3; D is unclear. The receptor was isolated from an adult in good health. CDR3 amino acids: CASSQAFDGRITDTQYF. In nucleotides, the CDR3 is TGCGCCAGCAGCCAAGCTTTTGACGGCCGAATCACAGATACGCAGTATTTT.